The 17 T cell receptor beta chains below come from one sample, sequenced in a study of long-term antiretroviral therapy in people with HIV (dated by TCRdb to between 2021 and 2023). The immunoSEQ hsTCRB v3.0 assay was used at survey level resolution to sequence the TRB variable region. Imported from immuneACCESS, the table was reduced by TCRdb to in-frame sequences with V and J called. These copies leave out some clones; in studies compared against another copy, an unresolved V gene accounts for under half, and the cause of the remainder is not known. Recorded for this sample are fewer than 40,000 clones; 86% of them occurred a single time. The ten biggest clones cover about 4% of the sample. The sample here was unsorted PBMCs, taken just before starting antiretroviral therapy. The receptors were sampled from a woman between 18 and 29 years old with HIV.

The V call is TRBV28, the J call TRBJ2-3, with D possibly being TRBD2 (7 bases). V dropped 3 bases and J dropped 3 bases, with 16 bases sitting between them. The CDR3 runs to 16 residues. The germline V gene has CDR1 MDHEN and CDR2 SYDVKM. CDR3 in DNA: TGTGCCAGCAGTTTTCGCGGGGGCGCAAGTACAGATACGCAGTATTTT. Translated: CASSFRGGASTDTQYF. The full variable domain, in which reference TRBV28 and TRBJ2-3 provide the parts outside the CDR3, is DVKVTQSSRYLVKRTGEKVFLECVQDMDHENMFWYRQDPGLGLRLIYFSYDVKMKEKGDIPEGYSVSREKKERFSLILESASTNQTSMYLCASSFRGGASTDTQYFGPGTRLTVL.

The chain combines TRBV11-2 with TRBJ2-7; no firm D call. The germline V gene has CDR1 SGHAT and CDR2 FQNNGV. Deletions cut 1 base from V and 4 bases from J, with 14 bases between. The CDR3 has 15 residues. Written as DNA, the CDR3 is TGTGCCAGCAGCTTAGGTCGTCGGAATCCATACGAGCAGTACTTC. Amino acid sequence: CASSLGRRNPYEQYF.

The chain joins TRBV7-2 to TRBJ2-5; D may be TRBD1 (5 bases). The CDR3 covers 13 residues. CDR1 is SGHTA, CDR2 FQGNSA, per germline. V lost 1 base and J 5 bases, leaving 8 bases between the germline ends. The CDR3 sequence is CASSLGGWETQYF. The CDR3 nucleotides read TGTGCCAGCAGCTTAGGGGGCTGGGAGACCCAGTACTTC.

V usage is TRBV27 and J usage is TRBJ2-1; TRBD1 matches at 8 bases. Losses at the gene ends were 3 bases for V and 12 bases for J; bases not matched to a gene: 4. CDR1 and CDR2 from the germline V gene are MNHEY and SMNVEV (reference sequence). CDR3 length: 12 residues. CDR3 amino acids: CASSFVGTGQFF. CDR3 sequence (DNA): TGTGCCAGCAGTTTTGTGGGGACAGGGCAGTTCTTC.

CDR3 loop: CASSEQGDLAGAYEQYF. CDR3 bases: TGTGCCAGCAGTGAACAGGGAGATCTAGCGGGGGCCTACGAGCAGTACTTC. The genes are TRBV28 and TRBJ2-7; TRBD2 agrees at 10 bases. Germline CDR1 and CDR2: MDHEN and SYDVKM. This CDR3 has 17 amino acids. J gave up 2 bases and V 5 bases, and 12 bases lay outside the gene matches.

This sequence joins TRBV6-1 and TRBJ2-1, with D hard to call. Trimming took 3 bases from V and 12 from J, leaving 9 bases between them. Germline CDR1 and CDR2: MNHNS and SASEGT. The CDR3 loop spans 11 amino acids. CDR3 in amino acids: CASSDPLVQFF. In DNA, the CDR3 is TGTGCCAGCAGTGATCCCCTAGTGCAGTTCTTC.

The gene calls are TRBV11-2 and TRBJ1-1; perhaps TRBD1 as D (6 bases). The CDR3 is 16 residues long. The ends were cut back, 6 bases at V and 4 bases at J, with 21 bases in the middle. Per germline, CDR1 SGHAT and CDR2 FQNNGV. CDR3: CASSHLPTGGGTEAFF. The DNA of the CDR3 is TGTGCCAGCAGTCACCTACCTACAGGAGGGGGCACTGAAGCTTTCTTT.

This chain uses TRBV28 with TRBJ2-7, with D perhaps matching TRBD1 (6 bases). The CDR3 runs 15 residues. Germline V gene sequence: CDR1 MDHEN, CDR2 SYDVKM. Trimming cost V 3 bases and J 2 bases, with 14 bases left between them. CDR3 nucleotide sequence: TGTGCCAGCAGTTTTAAAAGGGACATACCCTACGAGCAGTACTTC. Encoded protein: CASSFKRDIPYEQYF.

This clone was counted a few times. This CDR3 is missing its conserved last phenylalanine or tryptophan, likely due to a read error. The limits of the CDR3 on the DNA are not certain, so only TCRdb's listed CDR3 is given. This chain links TRBV23-1 with TRBJ1-5. TRBV23-1 is annotated as an ORF whose role is uncertain. Inclusive of both ends, the CDR3 amounts to 10 amino acids. The CDR3: CASSQSGNTY.

The rearrangement uses TRBV6-1 and TRBJ2-2; D might be TRBD1 (5 bases). Germline V lookup: CDR1 MNHNS, CDR2 SASEGT. The CDR3 runs 18 residues. The ends were cut back, 1 base at V and 4 bases at J, with 19 bases in the middle. CDR3 in amino acids: CASSEGLVVQGSTGELFF. The CDR3, as DNA: TGTGCCAGCAGTGAAGGGTTGGTGGTCCAGGGAAGCACCGGGGAGCTGTTTTTT.

This chain links TRBV28 with TRBJ1-1; TRBD1 is a possible D gene (5 bases). The CDR3 extends over 11 amino acids. V lost 8 bases, J lost 5 bases, and 9 bases lay in between. Germline CDR1 is MDHEN and CDR2 is SYDVKM. CDR3: CASSRQTEAFF. The CDR3 DNA follows: TGTGCCAGCTCTCGACAGACTGAAGCTTTCTTT.

The chain employs TRBV5-4 and TRBJ2-1; TRBD1 matches at 7 bases. The germline CDR1 and CDR2 sequences are SGHNT and YYREEE (reference sequence). The J segment lost 5 bases and the V segment lost 2 bases, leaving 4 bases of the junction unmatched. This CDR3 contains 14 residues. The CDR3 DNA reads TGTGCCAGCAGCTTACAGGGGTTCCACAATGAGCAGTTCTTC. Translation: CASSLQGFHNEQFF.

This chain uses TRBV25-1 with TRBJ2-1; 9 bases map to TRBD2. V gave up 1 base and J gave up 14 bases; unmatched junction bases: 3. CDR3 length equals 12 residues. Germline V gene lookup returns CDR1 MGHDK and CDR2 SYGVNS. The DNA of the CDR3 is TGTGCCAGCAGTGAATTTGCGGGAGGGAAGTTCTTC. It codes for CASSEFAGGKFF.

The chain uses TRBV6-4 and TRBJ2-1, with 14 bases identical to TRBD2. V lost 4 bases to trimming and J lost 6 bases; unmatched junction nucleotides: 8. Germline CDR1 is MRHNA and CDR2 is SNTAGT. There are 17 residues in the CDR3. CDR3 protein: CASSATEGLAGVNEQFF. CDR3 sequence (DNA): TGTGCCAGCAGTGCCACGGAGGGACTAGCGGGAGTCAATGAGCAGTTCTTC.

The chain employs TRBV20-1 and TRBJ2-1; D tentatively fits TRBD1 or TRBD2 (5 bases each). The CDR3 is made up of 11 amino acids. Looked up from germline, CDR1 is DFQATT and CDR2 is SNEGSKA (reference sequence). With 7 bases removed from V and 10 bases from J, the gap between germline ends came to 14 bases. CDR3 in amino acids: CSVPGPLEQFF. CDR3 nucleotides: TGCAGTGTCCCGGGGCCGCTGGAGCAGTTCTTC.

The chain employs TRBV6-5 and TRBJ2-2; D is unresolved. The CDR3 spans 14 residues. V lost 3 bases and J 6 bases, leaving 11 bases between the germline ends. Germline loops: CDR1 MNHEY, CDR2 SVGAGI. The CDR3 loop reads CASSYSEDAGELFF. The DNA for the CDR3 is TGTGCCAGCAGTTATTCAGAGGACGCCGGGGAGCTGTTTTTT.

The rearrangement links TRBV7-8 to TRBJ2-5; TRBD1 matches at 10 bases. Germline trimming cut 5 bases from V and 5 bases from J; bases unmatched to any gene: 8. Germline assignment: CDR1 SGHVS and CDR2 FQNEAQ. This CDR3 spans 15 amino acids. The CDR3 here is CASSPGTGAGETQYF. The CDR3 DNA reads TGTGCCAGCAGCCCCGGGACAGGGGCTGGGGAGACCCAGTACTTC.